Listed here are 13 T cell receptor beta chains from one sample, sequenced in a study of shared clonotypes between healthy human individuals. Method: immunoSEQ multiplex PCR; TCRdb's copy keeps in-frame clones and lacks some. The data hold more than 1.2 million clones, with approximately 98.5% observed a single time. Sequenced input: naive CD4+ T cells sorted from blood. Indicated subset: CD45RA+ positively selected. Receptors were obtained from a man under 40 in good health.

The V call is TRBV18, the J call TRBJ1-5, with 8 bases fitting TRBD1. Per germline, CDR1 KGHSH and CDR2 LQKENI. The CDR3 loop spans 15 amino acids. Trimming at V came to 3 bases and at J to 6 bases, leaving 7 bases not matched to a gene. The CDR3 loop reads CASSPGRTGPQPQHF. CDR3 in DNA: TGTGCCAGCTCACCCGGCCGGACAGGGCCTCAGCCCCAGCATTTT. Full variable domain (remainder filled in from reference TRBV18 and TRBJ1-5): NAGVMQNPRHLVRRRGQEARLRCSPMKGHSHVYWYRQLPEEGLKFMVYLQKENIIDESGMPKERFSAEFPKEGPSILRIQQVVRGDSAAYFCASSPGRTGPQPQHFGDGTRLSIL.

This clone appeared a single time. Other DNA sequences of this sample code for an identical CDR3. The rearrangement uses TRBV7-9 and TRBJ2-7; D perhaps matches TRBD1 (6 bases). Germline V gene lookup returns CDR1 SEHNR and CDR2 FQNEAQ (reference sequence). The CDR3 runs 12 residues. V was pared by 0 bases and J by 6 bases, with 6 bases between. In DNA form, the CDR3 reads TGTGCCAGCAGCTTAGCACAGGGCGAGCAGTACTTC. As protein: CASSLAQGEQYF.

V gene TRBV4-1 combines with J gene TRBJ2-7; no reliable D call. Trimming pared 4 bases from V and 6 bases from J, leaving 13 bases between. Germline V gene data show CDR1 as MGHRA and CDR2 as YSYEKL. The CDR3 contains 13 residues. The CDR3 nucleotides read TGCGCCAGCAGCCGGACGGGTCCTGGCGAGCAGTACTTC. Encoded protein: CASSRTGPGEQYF.

This clone was observed once. V usage is TRBV6-1 and J usage is TRBJ2-5; D may match TRBD1 or TRBD2 (5 bases each). Germline CDR1 and CDR2: MNHNS and SASEGT. Between the trimmed V and J ends, which lost 3 bases and 3 bases, there was a span of 14 bases. This CDR3 comprises 15 residues. CDR3 residues: CASSDRGREEETQYF. The DNA of the CDR3 is TGTGCCAGCAGTGATCGGGGCAGGGAAGAAGAGACCCAGTACTTC.

The rearrangement links TRBV19 to TRBJ2-2, with a weak D call TRBD1 (6 bases). V was trimmed by 3 bases and J by 5 bases, leaving 10 bases between them. Per the germline V gene, CDR1 is LNHDA and CDR2 is SQIVND (reference sequence). There are 14 residues in the CDR3. The CDR3 DNA follows: TGTGCCAGTAGTATTGACAGGACAACCGGGGAGCTGTTTTTT. Translating gives CASSIDRTTGELFF.

This clone has a handful of counts. The chain recombines TRBV5-1 with TRBJ2-7, with 7 bases that match TRBD1. The germline gives CDR1 SGHRS, CDR2 YFSETQ. V dropped 3 bases and J dropped 1; count of bases not matched to a gene: 1. The CDR3 totals 13 residues. CDR3 protein: CASSWGQSYEQYF. The DNA of the CDR3 is TGCGCCAGCAGCTGGGGACAGTCCTACGAGCAGTACTTC.

The CDR3 loop is CASSFEGQPQHF. In nucleotides, the CDR3 is TGTGCCAGCAGTTTTGAGGGTCAGCCCCAGCATTTT. J is TRBJ1-5 and V is TRBV28; the D is unclear. Trimming took 3 bases from V and 6 from J, leaving 6 bases between them. The CDR3 is 12 residues long. Germline loops: CDR1 MDHEN, CDR2 SYDVKM.

The gene calls are TRBV9 and TRBJ2-2, with D perhaps matching TRBD1 (6 bases). Trimming took off 0 bases at V and 4 bases at J, with 19 bases between the two ends. The CDR3 length is 18 residues. Looked up from germline, CDR1 is SGDLS and CDR2 is YYNGEE. The CDR3 spells CASSVVPPGDTLTGELFF. The CDR3 nucleotides are TGTGCCAGCAGCGTAGTTCCCCCCGGGGACACCCTCACCGGGGAGCTGTTTTTT.

This rearrangement joins TRBV29-1 to TRBJ2-7, with 7 bases identical to TRBD1. The germline V gene has CDR1 SQVTM and CDR2 ANQGSEA. This CDR3 spans 14 amino acids. V lost 7 bases to trimming and J lost 0 bases; unmatched junction nucleotides: 9. The CDR3 reads CSARTGFSSYEQYF. DNA of the CDR3: TGCAGCGCTAGGACAGGTTTTAGCTCCTACGAGCAGTACTTC.

The chain combines TRBV9 with TRBJ2-1, with D tentatively TRBD2 (6 bases). V was trimmed by 4 bases and J by 8 bases, leaving 22 bases between them. CDR1 and CDR2 (germline): SGDLS, YYNGEE. There are 16 residues in the CDR3. This CDR3 is CASSTFGSGAMYEQFF. The CDR3 DNA is TGTGCCAGCAGCACCTTCGGGTCGGGAGCAATGTATGAGCAGTTCTTC.

The chain couples TRBV18 to TRBJ2-1, with TRBD1 identical over 7 bases. This CDR3 comprises 16 residues. Germline V gives CDR1 KGHSH, CDR2 LQKENI. Unmatched junction bases numbered 13, after V lost 3 bases and J lost 8 bases. The CDR3 sequence is CASSPMTGKKDDEQFF. DNA for the CDR3: TGTGCCAGCTCACCGATGACAGGGAAAAAGGACGATGAGCAGTTCTTC.

This chain uses TRBV7-3 with TRBJ2-3, with 7 bases lining up with TRBD2. Germline V gene sequence: CDR1 SGHTA, CDR2 FQGTGA. The ends lost 2 bases at V and 0 bases at J; junction bases unmatched: 2. The CDR3 has 15 residues. CDR3 nucleotides: TGTGCCAGCAGCTTATTGCGGGAGAGCACAGATACGCAGTATTTT. Translating it yields CASSLLRESTDTQYF.

This clone was picked up one time. The sample carries other DNA sequences with the same CDR3. The V call is TRBV18, the J call TRBJ2-7; the match to TRBD2 covers 7 bases. CDR3 length equals 14 residues. From germline, CDR1 is KGHSH and CDR2 LQKENI. Trimming removed 3 bases from V and 0 bases from J; junction bases left unmatched: 2. This CDR3 is CASSPVAGSYEQYF. CDR3 DNA: TGTGCCAGCTCACCTGTAGCGGGCTCCTACGAGCAGTACTTC.